This record covers a single T cell receptor beta chain. The antigen remains undetermined. Generated by immunoSEQ multiplex PCR, the TCRdb table keeps only in-frame clones and is missing some. The sample includes 45,000 to 55,000 clones, more than 80% of them seen just once. Stated time point: blood 2 weeks post-SBRT. Treatment here: 15 Gy SBRT to primary tumor, nephrectomy 4 weeks later. After SBRT, blood was collected at 2 and 4 weeks, plus baseline. The patient's renal cell carcinoma had clear cell pathology. CDR3 length: 15 amino acids. V lost 4 bases and J lost 2, with 15 bases in between. Germline V lookup: CDR1 MNHEY, CDR2 SVGAGI. These data are taken from a study of radiation and T cells in renal cell carcinoma. Study conclusions and caveats: Top tumor clonotypes rose in blood 2 weeks post-radiation, then contracted.

The source was blood, collected from a patient whose treatment included radiotherapy and nephrectomy. This receptor was taken from a woman in her 70s with renal cell carcinoma. The chain uses TRBV6-5 and TRBJ2-7; D is uncertain. CDR3 sequence (DNA): TGTGCCAGCAGTTCTGTTAGGTCCGCTCCCTACGAGCAGTACTTC. Protein sequence: CASSSVRSAPYEQYF.